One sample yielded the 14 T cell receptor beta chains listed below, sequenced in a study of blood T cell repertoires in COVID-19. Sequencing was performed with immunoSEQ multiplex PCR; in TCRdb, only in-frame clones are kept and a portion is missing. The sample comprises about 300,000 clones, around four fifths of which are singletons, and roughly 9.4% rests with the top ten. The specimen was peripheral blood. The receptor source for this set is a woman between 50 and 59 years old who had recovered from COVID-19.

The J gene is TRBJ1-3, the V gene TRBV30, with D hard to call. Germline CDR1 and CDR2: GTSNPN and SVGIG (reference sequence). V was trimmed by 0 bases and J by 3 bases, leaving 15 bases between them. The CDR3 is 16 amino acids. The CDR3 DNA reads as TGTGCCTGGAGTGTACTAGATGGGATAGGTGGAAACACCATATATTTT. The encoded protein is CAWSVLDGIGGNTIYF.

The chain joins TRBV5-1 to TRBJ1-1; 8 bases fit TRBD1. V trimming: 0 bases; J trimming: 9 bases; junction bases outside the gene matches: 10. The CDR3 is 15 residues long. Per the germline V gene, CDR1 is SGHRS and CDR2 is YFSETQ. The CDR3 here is CASSLGPDRAGKAFF. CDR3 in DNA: TGCGCCAGCAGCTTGGGACCGGACAGGGCTGGGAAAGCTTTCTTT.

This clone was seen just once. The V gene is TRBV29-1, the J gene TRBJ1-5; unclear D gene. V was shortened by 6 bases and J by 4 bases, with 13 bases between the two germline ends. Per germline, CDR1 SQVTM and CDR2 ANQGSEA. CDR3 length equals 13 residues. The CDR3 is CSVGEGLNQPQHF. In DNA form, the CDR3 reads TGCAGCGTCGGGGAGGGTTTGAATCAGCCCCAGCATTTT.

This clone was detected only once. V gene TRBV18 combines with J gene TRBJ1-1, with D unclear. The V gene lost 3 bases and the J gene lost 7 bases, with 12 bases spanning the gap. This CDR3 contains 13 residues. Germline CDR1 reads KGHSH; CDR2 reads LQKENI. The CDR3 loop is CASSPTEADEAFF. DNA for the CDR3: TGTGCCAGCTCACCCACCGAGGCCGATGAAGCTTTCTTT.

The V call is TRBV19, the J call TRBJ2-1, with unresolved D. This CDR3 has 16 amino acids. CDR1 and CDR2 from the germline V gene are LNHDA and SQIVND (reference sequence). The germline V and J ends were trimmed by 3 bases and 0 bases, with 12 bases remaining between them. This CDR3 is CASSMVWPNSYNEQFF. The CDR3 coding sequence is TGTGCCAGTAGTATGGTTTGGCCAAACTCCTACAATGAGCAGTTCTTC. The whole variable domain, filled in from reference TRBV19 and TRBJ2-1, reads DGGITQSPKYLFRKEGQNVTLSCEQNLNHDAMYWYRQDPGQGLRLIYYSQIVNDFQKGDIAEGYSVSREKKESFPLTVTSAQKNPTAFYLCASSMVWPNSYNEQFFGPGTRLTVL.

Here the CDR3 DNA reads TGTGCCAGCAGCGGAGGACAGACTAGCGGGACGAGGGAGCAGTACTTC. Translation: CASSGGQTSGTREQYF. The chain joins TRBV2 to TRBJ2-7, with 11 nucleotides matching TRBD2. Germline assignment: CDR1 SNHLY and CDR2 FYNNEI. The ends lost 6 bases at V and 7 bases at J; junction bases unmatched: 14. CDR3 length equals 16 residues.

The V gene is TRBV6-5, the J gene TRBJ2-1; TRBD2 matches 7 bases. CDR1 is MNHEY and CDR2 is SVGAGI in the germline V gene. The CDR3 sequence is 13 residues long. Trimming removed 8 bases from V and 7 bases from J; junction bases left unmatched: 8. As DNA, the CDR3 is TGTGCCAGCCAATACTCTAGCGGTAATGAGCAGTTCTTC. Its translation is CASQYSSGNEQFF.

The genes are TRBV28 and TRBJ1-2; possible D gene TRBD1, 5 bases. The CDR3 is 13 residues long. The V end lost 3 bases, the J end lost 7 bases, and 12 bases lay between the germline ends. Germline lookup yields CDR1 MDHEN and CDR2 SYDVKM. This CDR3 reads CASSLSGRGGYTF. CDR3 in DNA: TGTGCCAGCAGTTTGTCCGGGAGGGGTGGCTACACCTTC.

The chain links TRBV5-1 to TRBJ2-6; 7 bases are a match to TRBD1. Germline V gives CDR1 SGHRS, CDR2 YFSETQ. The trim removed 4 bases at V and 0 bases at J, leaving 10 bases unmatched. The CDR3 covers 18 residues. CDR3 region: CASSNRDRPSSGANVLTF. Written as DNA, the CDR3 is TGCGCCAGCAGCAACCGGGACAGACCCTCCTCTGGGGCCAACGTCCTGACTTTC.

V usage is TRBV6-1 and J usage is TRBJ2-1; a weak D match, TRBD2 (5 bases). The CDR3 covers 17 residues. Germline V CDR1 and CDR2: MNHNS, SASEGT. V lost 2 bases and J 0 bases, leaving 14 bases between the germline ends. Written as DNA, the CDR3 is TGTGCCAGCAGTGAACTGGCGGGTAGTAGCTCCTACAATGAGCAGTTCTTC. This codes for CASSELAGSSSYNEQFF.

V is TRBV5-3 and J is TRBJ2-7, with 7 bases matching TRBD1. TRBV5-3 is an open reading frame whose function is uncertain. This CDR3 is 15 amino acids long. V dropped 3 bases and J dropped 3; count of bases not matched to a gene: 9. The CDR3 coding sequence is TGTGCCAGAAGCTACAGACAGGGTTTCGTCTACGAGCAGTACTTC. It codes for CARSYRQGFVYEQYF.

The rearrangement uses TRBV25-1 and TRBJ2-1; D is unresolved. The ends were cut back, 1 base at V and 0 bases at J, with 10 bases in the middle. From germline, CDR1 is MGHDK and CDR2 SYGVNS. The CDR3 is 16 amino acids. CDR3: CASSESATHSYNEQFF. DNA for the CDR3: TGTGCCAGCAGTGAATCTGCGACTCACTCCTACAATGAGCAGTTCTTC.

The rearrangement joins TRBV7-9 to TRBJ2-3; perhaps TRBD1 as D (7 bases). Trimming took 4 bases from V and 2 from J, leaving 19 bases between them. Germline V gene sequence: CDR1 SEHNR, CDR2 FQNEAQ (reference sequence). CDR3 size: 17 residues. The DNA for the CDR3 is TGTGCCAGCAGCTCCTCTGGGGGGACAGACCACACAGATACGCAGTATTTT. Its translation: CASSSSGGTDHTDTQYF.

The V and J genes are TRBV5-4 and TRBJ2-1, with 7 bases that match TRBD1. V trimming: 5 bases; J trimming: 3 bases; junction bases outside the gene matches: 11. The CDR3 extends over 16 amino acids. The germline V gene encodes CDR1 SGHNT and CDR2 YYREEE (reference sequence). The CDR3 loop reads CASSASGQIYYNEQFF. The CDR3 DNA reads TGTGCCAGCAGTGCCTCGGGACAGATCTACTACAATGAGCAGTTCTTC.